The 5 T cell receptor beta chains in this list originate from one sample, sequenced in a study of OX40 agonist ivuxolimab in advanced cancers. Sequenced by immunoSEQ multiplex PCR; TCRdb stores in-frame clones only, minus some. In the table there are about 68,000 clones, 88% of which are singletons. Sequenced material: CD4+ or CD8+ T cells sorted from blood, taken in a trial of the OX40 agonist ivuxolimab. These receptor sequences come from an adult with an advanced solid tumor such as melanoma, head and neck, liver or kidney cancer.

The chain is built from TRBV7-3 and TRBJ2-7; D not certain. The CDR3 is 15 amino acids. With 2 bases removed from V and 0 bases from J, the gap between germline ends came to 11 bases. The germline V gene encodes CDR1 SGHTA and CDR2 FQGTGA. The CDR3 region has the DNA TGTGCCAGCAGCTTATCACCAGATCCCTCCTACGAGCAGTACTTC. Translating gives CASSLSPDPSYEQYF.

V is TRBV27 and J is TRBJ1-1; D perhaps matches TRBD1 (5 bases). The V end lost 1 base, the J end lost 11 bases, and 14 bases lay between the germline ends. The V gene's germline CDR1 is MNHEY and CDR2 SMNVEV (reference sequence). CDR3 size: 13 residues. The CDR3 loop is CASSLWGGRRAFF. CDR3 nucleotide sequence: TGTGCCAGCAGTTTATGGGGGGGACGCCGGGCTTTCTTT.

CDR3 region: CASSLGGGSNQPQHF. DNA for the CDR3: TGTGCCAGCAGTTTGGGGGGTGGGAGCAATCAGCCCCAGCATTTT. This chain joins TRBV28 and TRBJ1-5; D perhaps matches TRBD1 (5 bases). Germline CDR1 and CDR2: MDHEN and SYDVKM. This CDR3 is 15 amino acids long. Trimming pared 3 bases from V and 1 base from J, leaving 10 bases between.

The gene calls are TRBV29-1 and TRBJ2-3; D tentatively fits TRBD1 or TRBD2 (5 bases each). Trimming stripped 4 bases from V and 1 base from J, with 12 bases between. CDR1 SQVTM and CDR2 ANQGSEA come from the germline V gene. This CDR3 comprises 14 residues. CDR3 residues: CSVGERGGTDTQYF. In DNA, the CDR3 is TGCAGCGTTGGTGAGAGGGGTGGCACAGATACGCAGTATTTT.

The rearrangement joins TRBV27 to TRBJ2-5; D is uncertain. The V end lost 4 bases, the J end lost 1 base, and 19 bases lay between the germline ends. The CDR3 runs to 17 residues. CDR1 is MNHEY, CDR2 SMNVEV, per germline (reference sequence). The CDR3 sequence: CASSSSYHGLPQETQYF. The CDR3 coding sequence is TGTGCCAGCAGTTCCAGCTATCACGGGTTACCCCAAGAGACCCAGTACTTC.